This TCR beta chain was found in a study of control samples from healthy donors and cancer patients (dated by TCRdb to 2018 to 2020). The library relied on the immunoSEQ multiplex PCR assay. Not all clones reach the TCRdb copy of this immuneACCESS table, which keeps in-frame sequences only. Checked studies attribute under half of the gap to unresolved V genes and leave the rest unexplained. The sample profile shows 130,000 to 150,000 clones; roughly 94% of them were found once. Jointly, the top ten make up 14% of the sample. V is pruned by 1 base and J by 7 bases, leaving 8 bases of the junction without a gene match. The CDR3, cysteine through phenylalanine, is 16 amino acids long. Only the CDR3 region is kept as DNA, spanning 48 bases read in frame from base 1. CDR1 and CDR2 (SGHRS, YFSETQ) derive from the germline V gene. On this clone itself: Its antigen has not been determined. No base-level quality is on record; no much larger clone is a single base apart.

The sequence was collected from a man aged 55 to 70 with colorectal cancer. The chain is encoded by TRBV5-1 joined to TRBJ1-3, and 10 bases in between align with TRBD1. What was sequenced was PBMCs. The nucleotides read TGCGCCAGCAGCTTGCAGGGGACAGGGGTTTCGAACACCATATATTTT. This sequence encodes CASSLQGTGVSNTIYF.